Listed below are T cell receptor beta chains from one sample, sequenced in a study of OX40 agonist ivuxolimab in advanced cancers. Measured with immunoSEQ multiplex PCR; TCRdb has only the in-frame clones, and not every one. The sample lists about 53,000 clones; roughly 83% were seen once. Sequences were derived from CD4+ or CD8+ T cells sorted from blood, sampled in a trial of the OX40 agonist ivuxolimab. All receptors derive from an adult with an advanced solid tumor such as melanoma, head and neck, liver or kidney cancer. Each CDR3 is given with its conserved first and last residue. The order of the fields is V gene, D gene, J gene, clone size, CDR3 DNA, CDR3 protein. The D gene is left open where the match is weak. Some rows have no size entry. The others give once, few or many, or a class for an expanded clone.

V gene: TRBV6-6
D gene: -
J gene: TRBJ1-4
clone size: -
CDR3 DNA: TGTGCCAGCAGCCCCTTCGGAGGTGGTAATGAAAAACTGTTTTTT
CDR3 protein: CASSPFGGGNEKLFF

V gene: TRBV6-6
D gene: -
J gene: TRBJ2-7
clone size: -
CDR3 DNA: TGTGCCAGCACCGTACGGCAGGAAACCTACGAGCAGTACTTC
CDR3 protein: CASTVRQETYEQYF

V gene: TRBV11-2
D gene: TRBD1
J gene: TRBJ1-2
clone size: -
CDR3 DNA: TGTGCCAGCAGCTTAGAAGTCACAGGGGGCGCCTCTCGCTATGGCTACACCTTC
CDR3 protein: CASSLEVTGGASRYGYTF

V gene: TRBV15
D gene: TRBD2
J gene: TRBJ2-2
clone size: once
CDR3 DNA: TGTGCCACCAGCAGAGATCGGGGGGGCGGGGAGCTGTTTTTT
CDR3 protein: CATSRDRGGGELFF

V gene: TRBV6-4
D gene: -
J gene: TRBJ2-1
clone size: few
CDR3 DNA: TGTGCCAGCGGGACGCGTGAGCAGTTCTTC
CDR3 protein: CASGTREQFF

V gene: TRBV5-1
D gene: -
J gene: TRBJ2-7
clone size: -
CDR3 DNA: TGCGCCAGCAGCTTGGGTTCCAGTACTTTCTACGAGCAGTACTTC
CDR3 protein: CASSLGSSTFYEQYF

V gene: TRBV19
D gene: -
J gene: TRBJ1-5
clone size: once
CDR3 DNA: TGTGCCAGTAGTGGAACCAATCAGCCCCAGCATTTT
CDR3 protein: CASSGTNQPQHF

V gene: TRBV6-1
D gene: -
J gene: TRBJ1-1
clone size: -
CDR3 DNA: TGTGCCAGCAGGACGCGGGGGGCCAGGGGCACTGAAGCTTTCTTT
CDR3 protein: CASRTRGARGTEAFF

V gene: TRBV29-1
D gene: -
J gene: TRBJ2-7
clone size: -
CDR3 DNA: TGCAGCGTTGTATCCCCACGCTCCGCAGGGGGGGCCTCCGAGCAGTACTTC
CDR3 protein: CSVVSPRSAGGASEQYF

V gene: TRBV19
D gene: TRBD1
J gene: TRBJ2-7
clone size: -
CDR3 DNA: TGTGCCAGTAGTCTCGACAGGGTGGGTACGGACGAGCAGTACTTC
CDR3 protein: CASSLDRVGTDEQYF

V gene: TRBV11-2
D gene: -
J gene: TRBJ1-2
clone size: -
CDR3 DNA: TGTGCCAGCAGCCAAGATGCGGGGGTCGGATATGGCTACACCTTC
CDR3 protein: CASSQDAGVGYGYTF